This T cell receptor (beta chain) was sequenced during a study of blood T cell repertoires in COVID-19. Overall study: Italy, Spain and the United States were the sources of the convalescent and acute COVID-19 samples. Sources were T cells, B-cell-depleted T cells, or PBMCs; the material itself was cDNA or gDNA.

This CDR3 is built from 17 residues. Germline V gene lookup returns CDR1 MNHEY and CDR2 SVGEGT. With V trimmed by 0 bases and J by 2 bases, 4 bases remained unmatched. Authors' analysis steps: How many nucleated cells were present was estimated from reference gene primer amplification. Produced via immunoSEQ multiplex PCR; TCRdb's table is partial and in-frame only. V and J calls and clone size come straight from that table; D and trimming were deduced from the DNA. The top ten hold 12% of the sample, which has 35,000 to 55,000 clones, around 85% seen once. This clone was seen just once. Sample: peripheral blood. This TCR was recovered from a human donor in a cohort sampled during active COVID-19. The chain is built from TRBV6-2 or TRBV6-3 and TRBJ2-1, with 10 nucleotides matching TRBD2. This chain's CDR3 is CASSYSIGTSAYNEQFF. The CDR3 DNA sequence: TGTGCCAGCAGTTACTCTATCGGGACTAGCGCCTACAATGAGCAGTTCTTC.